This paragraph reports one TCR beta chain. Other nucleotide sequences from this sample produce the same CDR3. Each cell subset's genomic DNA was divided evenly among several immunoSEQ plates. Libraries were prepared by immunoSEQ multiplex PCR; TCRdb keeps only in-frame clonotypes and omits some of them. The repertoire holds about 2.4 million clones, with roughly 92% as singletons. The data derive from a study of shared clonotypes between healthy human individuals. There are 12 residues in the CDR3. CDR1 and CDR2 from the germline V gene are SNHLY and FYNNEI. V gave up 2 bases and J gave up 0 bases, with 2 bases separating them.

V is TRBV2 and J is TRBJ2-7, with D unresolved. This sequence was found in a man between 18 and 29 years old in good health. The material sequenced was naive CD4+ T cells sorted from blood. Indicated subset: CD45RA+ positively selected. The DNA of the CDR3 is TGTGCCAGCAGTGAAAACTCCTACGAGCAGTACTTC. Translation gives CASSENSYEQYF. The entire variable domain, with the rest obtained from reference TRBV2 and TRBJ2-7, is as follows: EPEVTQTPSHQVTQMGQEVILRCVPISNHLYFYWYRQILGQKVEFLVSFYNNEISEKSEIFDDQFSVERPDGSNFTLKIRSTKLEDSAMYFCASSENSYEQYFGPGTRLTVT.